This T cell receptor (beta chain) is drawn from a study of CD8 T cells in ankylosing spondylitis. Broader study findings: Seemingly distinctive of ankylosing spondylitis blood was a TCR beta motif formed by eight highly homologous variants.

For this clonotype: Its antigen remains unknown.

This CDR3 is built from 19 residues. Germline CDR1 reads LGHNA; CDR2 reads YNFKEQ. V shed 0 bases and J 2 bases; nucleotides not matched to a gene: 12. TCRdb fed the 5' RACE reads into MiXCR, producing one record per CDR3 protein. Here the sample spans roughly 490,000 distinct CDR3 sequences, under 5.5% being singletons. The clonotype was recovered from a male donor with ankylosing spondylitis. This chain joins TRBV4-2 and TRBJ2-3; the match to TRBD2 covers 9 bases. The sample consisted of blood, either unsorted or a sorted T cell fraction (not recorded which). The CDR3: CASSQDPSGTPGSTDTQYF. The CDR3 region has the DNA TGTGCCAGCAGCCAAGATCCTAGCGGGACCCCCGGGTCCACAGATACGCAGTATTTT.